The 29 T cell receptor beta chains below come from one sample, sequenced in a study of blood T cell repertoires in COVID-19. Sequencing was performed with immunoSEQ multiplex PCR; in TCRdb, only in-frame clones are kept and a portion is missing. Of about 360,000 clones listed, around 90% are singletons. Input material: PBMCs or T cells enriched from blood (not recorded which). The source of these receptors is a woman aged 40 to 50 with acute COVID-19.

The V and J genes are TRBV19 and TRBJ1-3; 7 bases match TRBD1. This CDR3 spans 17 amino acids. J gave up 2 bases and V 6 bases, and 13 bases lay outside the gene matches. Germline CDR1 reads LNHDA; CDR2 reads SQIVND (reference sequence). The CDR3, as DNA: TGTGCCAGTAGGACAGGGCGCTTGGGATCTGCTGGAAACACCATATATTTT. It specifies CASRTGRLGSAGNTIYF.

The chain is built from TRBV5-4 and TRBJ2-7; 9 bases are a match to TRBD2. Trimming removed 4 bases from V and 7 bases from J; junction bases left unmatched: 6. Per germline, CDR1 SGHNT and CDR2 YYREEE (reference sequence). There are 13 residues in the CDR3. The CDR3 here is CASSGTSQGEQYF. As DNA, the CDR3 is TGTGCCAGCAGCGGGACTAGCCAGGGGGAGCAGTACTTC.

V and J are TRBV4-2 and TRBJ1-1; 7 bases line up with TRBD1. CDR1 and CDR2 (germline): LGHNA, YNFKEQ. The CDR3 contains 15 residues. The V segment lost 4 bases and the J segment 1 base; nucleotides outside the gene matches: 6. The CDR3 sequence: CASSRADRQNTEAFF. The CDR3 DNA reads TGTGCCAGCAGCCGAGCGGACAGGCAGAACACTGAAGCTTTCTTT.

In DNA, the CDR3 is TGTGCCGCCGGGACACAATACGAGCAGTACTTC. Its protein product is CAAGTQYEQYF. The V and J genes are TRBV27 and TRBJ2-7, with TRBD1 as a possible D gene (6 bases). Germline values: CDR1 MNHEY, CDR2 SMNVEV (reference sequence). The CDR3 runs 11 residues. Trimming took 11 bases from V and 4 from J, leaving 12 bases between them.

V is TRBV10-3 and J is TRBJ1-1; 8 nucleotides agree with TRBD1. The CDR3 totals 12 residues. Germline trimming cut 3 bases from V and 11 bases from J; bases unmatched to any gene: 5. Germline loops: CDR1 ENHRY, CDR2 SYGVKD. This chain's CDR3 is CAISDTQGAAFF. The CDR3 DNA follows: TGTGCCATCAGTGACACCCAGGGGGCGGCTTTCTTT.

The chain recombines TRBV5-4 with TRBJ2-5; tentatively, D is TRBD2 (6 bases). This CDR3 has 13 residues. Germline V CDR1 and CDR2: SGHNT, YYREEE (reference sequence). Trimming stripped 0 bases from V and 5 bases from J, with 8 bases between. DNA of the CDR3: TGTGCCAGCAGCTTGGGGCTAGCGGAGACCCAGTACTTC. It translates to CASSLGLAETQYF.

This clone was counted a few times. The rearrangement uses TRBV5-1 and TRBJ2-1, with 14 positions matching TRBD2. Trimming cost V 4 bases and J 4 bases; bases outside gene matches: 7. Germline V gene sequence: CDR1 SGHRS, CDR2 YFSETQ. This CDR3 has 17 amino acids. The CDR3 is CASSGGLAGVPYNEQFF. The CDR3 DNA reads TGCGCCAGCAGCGGGGGACTAGCGGGGGTCCCATACAATGAGCAGTTCTTC.

The chain employs TRBV29-1 and TRBJ1-2; D remains unclear. Trimming took off 7 bases at V and 7 bases at J, with 19 bases between the two ends. Germline CDR1 is SQVTM and CDR2 is ANQGSEA. There are 13 residues in the CDR3. The CDR3 DNA sequence: TGCAGCGCCGAAACCAGGAAAATCGGTGGCTACACCTTC. Amino acid sequence: CSAETRKIGGYTF.

This clone was detected only a few times. The rearrangement links TRBV14 to TRBJ1-5, with D uncertain. Germline V gene sequence: CDR1 SGHDN, CDR2 FVKESK. This CDR3 has 16 amino acids. Between the trimmed V and J ends, which lost 0 bases and 1 base, there was a span of 10 bases. CDR3 sequence reads: CASSQDWRVSNQPQHF. The CDR3 region has the DNA TGTGCCAGCAGCCAAGATTGGAGGGTAAGCAATCAGCCCCAGCATTTT.

The rearrangement uses TRBV2 and TRBJ1-6; D ambiguous. The CDR3 loop spans 10 amino acids. CDR1 is SNHLY, CDR2 FYNNEI, per germline. V lost 3 bases, J lost 12 bases, and 3 bases lay in between. The CDR3 DNA follows: TGTGCCAGCAGTGACCAACCCCTCCACTTT. It codes for CASSDQPLHF. Combining the CDR3 with reference TRBV2 and TRBJ1-6 gives the whole variable domain EPEVTQTPSHQVTQMGQEVILRCVPISNHLYFYWYRQILGQKVEFLVSFYNNEISEKSEIFDDQFSVERPDGSNFTLKIRSTKLEDSAMYFCASSDQPLHFGNGTRLTVT.

The J gene is TRBJ1-6, the V gene TRBV10-3; weak D call: TRBD1 (6 bases). Trimming took off 3 bases at V and 13 bases at J, with 19 bases between the two ends. This CDR3 is 15 amino acids long. Germline CDR1 ENHRY, CDR2 SYGVKD. The CDR3 sequence is CAISDQTGSGRPLHF. The CDR3 region has the DNA TGTGCCATCAGTGATCAAACAGGGTCTGGTCGCCCCCTCCACTTT.

The sample holds one count of this clone. The gene calls are TRBV11-2 and TRBJ1-4; D remains unclear. Per germline, CDR1 SGHAT and CDR2 FQNNGV. The CDR3 covers 12 residues. Trimming removed 2 bases at V and 8 bases at J, with 6 bases between. CDR3 DNA: TGTGCCAGCAGCTTACAGCGAGAAAAACTGTTTTTT. This translates into CASSLQREKLFF.

The J gene is TRBJ2-7, the V gene TRBV4-1; 9 bases align to TRBD2. The V gene end was trimmed by 6 bases and the J gene end by 2 bases; junction bases not matched to a gene: 8. The V gene's germline CDR1 is MGHRA and CDR2 YSYEKL. This CDR3 contains 15 residues. CDR3 sequence: CASSRVAGDPYEQYF. CDR3 nucleotides: TGCGCCAGCAGTCGGGTAGCGGGGGACCCCTACGAGCAGTACTTC.

The chain recombines TRBV27 with TRBJ2-1, with TRBD2 matching over 8 bases. Germline CDR1 reads MNHEY; CDR2 reads SMNVEV (reference sequence). This CDR3 contains 14 residues. The V segment lost 6 bases and the J segment 7 bases; nucleotides outside the gene matches: 8. This CDR3 is CASRTGTRSNEQFF. CDR3 sequence (DNA): TGTGCCAGCAGGACCGGGACTAGATCTAATGAGCAGTTCTTC.

The chain uses TRBV18 and TRBJ2-3; 13 bases fit TRBD2. After removal of 3 bases from V and 2 bases from J, the junction contained 8 bases not matched to a gene. Germline CDR1 KGHSH, CDR2 LQKENI. The CDR3 runs to 18 residues. In nucleotides, the CDR3 is TGTGCCAGCTCACCGCGCTATACTAGCGGGGGGGCCACAGATACGCAGTATTTT. This translates into CASSPRYTSGGATDTQYF.

This rearrangement joins TRBV6-5 to TRBJ1-6; the match to TRBD1 covers 7 bases. This CDR3 has 13 amino acids. V shed 6 bases and J 10 bases; nucleotides not matched to a gene: 6. Germline CDR1 and CDR2: MNHEY and SVGAGI. CDR3 in amino acids: CASRPGTVSPLHF. The CDR3 coding sequence is TGTGCCAGCAGACCTGGGACAGTCTCACCCCTCCACTTT.

The rearrangement uses TRBV4-1 and TRBJ2-7; the match to TRBD2 covers 7 bases. Germline lookup yields CDR1 MGHRA and CDR2 YSYEKL. The CDR3 consists of 14 residues. V lost 4 bases and J lost 1; bases outside the gene matches: 4. In DNA form, the CDR3 reads TGCGCCAGCAGCCCGGGCGGGAGTTCCTACGAGCAGTACTTC. Its protein product is CASSPGGSSYEQYF.

The rearrangement links TRBV18 to TRBJ1-5; no clear D. Per germline, CDR1 KGHSH and CDR2 LQKENI. Deletions cut 5 bases from V and 2 bases from J, with 7 bases between. The CDR3 length is 13 residues. CDR3 nucleotides: TGTGCCAGCTCAATTCCCGGCAATCAGCCCCAGCATTTT. Translated: CASSIPGNQPQHF.

The CDR3 here is CASSLGGMGARNTEAFF. Here the CDR3 DNA reads TGTGCCAGCAGCTTAGGAGGTATGGGGGCGAGGAACACTGAAGCTTTCTTT. The chain links TRBV7-9 to TRBJ1-1; D perhaps matches TRBD1 (6 bases). Looked up from germline, CDR1 is SEHNR and CDR2 is FQNEAQ (reference sequence). CDR3 length: 17 amino acids. V lost 1 base and J 1 base, leaving 16 bases between the germline ends. Variable domain in full (rest from reference TRBV7-9 and TRBJ1-1): DTGVSQNPRHKITKRGQNVTFRCDPISEHNRLYWYRQTLGQGPEFLTYFQNEAQLEKSRLLSDRFSAERPKGSFSTLEIQRTEQGDSAMYLCASSLGGMGARNTEAFFGQGTRLTVV.

The genes are TRBV21-1 and TRBJ1-1. TRBV21-1 is annotated as a pseudogene. The CDR3 totals 14 residues. The CDR3: CASSKAVGCGEAFF. The CDR3 nucleotides are TGTGCCAGCAGCAAAGCAGTAGGGTGCGGGGAGGCTTTCTTT.

This clone is a singleton in its sample. The rearrangement uses TRBV6-5 and TRBJ2-1, with 9 bases identical to TRBD1. V lost 8 bases to trimming and J lost 4 bases; unmatched junction nucleotides: 9. Germline V gene sequence: CDR1 MNHEY, CDR2 SVGAGI. The length of the CDR3 is 15 residues. The CDR3 spells CASARDRAGYNEQFF. CDR3 DNA: TGTGCCAGCGCCAGGGACAGGGCAGGGTACAATGAGCAGTTCTTC.

The V gene is TRBV4-2, the J gene TRBJ2-3; 9 bases align to TRBD2. Germline lookup yields CDR1 LGHNA and CDR2 YNFKEQ. The CDR3 contains 16 residues. V lost 1 base and J lost 3; bases outside the gene matches: 5. The CDR3 protein is CASSQVGSGGTDTQYF. The CDR3 nucleotides read TGTGCCAGCAGCCAAGTAGGGAGCGGGGGGACAGATACGCAGTATTTT.

This chain connects TRBV9 to TRBJ2-1; 7 nucleotides align to TRBD1. V lost 3 bases, J lost 13 bases, and 13 bases stayed unmatched. This CDR3 is 14 amino acids long. CDR1 SGDLS and CDR2 YYNGEE come from the germline V gene. This chain's CDR3 is CASSEGTAFFPQFF. The CDR3 nucleotides read TGTGCCAGCAGCGAGGGGACAGCCTTTTTTCCTCAGTTCTTC.

The chain carries TRBV7-9 and TRBJ2-5; TRBD1 aligns across 7 bases. V trimming: 1 base; J trimming: 4 bases; junction bases outside the gene matches: 6. This CDR3 is 15 amino acids long. Germline CDR1 is SEHNR and CDR2 is FQNEAQ (reference sequence). CDR3 nucleotide sequence: TGTGCCAGCAGCTTAGAAGCACAGGGGCTAGAGACCCAGTACTTC. The encoded protein is CASSLEAQGLETQYF.

This clone appeared once. V is TRBV19 and J is TRBJ1-5; 10 bases fit TRBD1. After removal of 7 bases from V and 7 bases from J, the junction contained 7 bases not matched to a gene. Germline V lookup: CDR1 LNHDA, CDR2 SQIVND (reference sequence). The CDR3 sequence is 14 residues long. The chain's CDR3 is CASMKGTGEQPQHF. CDR3 DNA: TGTGCCAGTATGAAAGGGACAGGGGAACAGCCCCAGCATTTT.

This chain connects TRBV6-5 to TRBJ1-1; no definite D call. With 8 bases removed from V and 0 bases from J, the gap between germline ends came to 13 bases. The CDR3 is 14 amino acids. Germline lookup yields CDR1 MNHEY and CDR2 SVGAGI. The CDR3 reads CASSPTPLNTEAFF. CDR3 DNA: TGTGCCAGCTCCCCCACACCTTTGAACACTGAAGCTTTCTTT.

This chain uses TRBV10-3 with TRBJ2-1, with D perhaps matching TRBD2 (5 bases). CDR3 length: 14 amino acids. CDR1 is ENHRY, CDR2 SYGVKD, per germline. Trimming shortened V by 11 bases and J by 0 bases, and 14 bases separated the two germline ends. The CDR3 DNA follows: TGTGCCCTCCGCGGAGGAAGCTCCTACAATGAGCAGTTCTTC. It is translated as CALRGGSSYNEQFF.

This rearrangement joins TRBV29-1 to TRBJ1-1; 9 bases are shared with TRBD1. From germline, CDR1 is SQVTM and CDR2 ANQGSEA. The junction had 3 bases not matched to a gene; V was cut back by 6 bases and J by 4 bases. CDR3 length equals 12 residues. The DNA for the CDR3 is TGCAGCGTGTTGACAGGGGGCACTGAAGCTTTCTTT. Protein sequence: CSVLTGGTEAFF.

Only one count was recorded for this clone. This rearrangement joins TRBV30 to TRBJ1-6; no definite D call. Per the germline V gene, CDR1 is GTSNPN and CDR2 is SVGIG (reference sequence). The CDR3 extends over 18 amino acids. V lost 0 bases and J 5 bases, leaving 20 bases between the germline ends. As DNA, the CDR3 is TGTGCCTGGAGTGTACTCGGAGGCGACTTAAACCATAATTCACCCCTCCACTTT. Protein product: CAWSVLGGDLNHNSPLHF.